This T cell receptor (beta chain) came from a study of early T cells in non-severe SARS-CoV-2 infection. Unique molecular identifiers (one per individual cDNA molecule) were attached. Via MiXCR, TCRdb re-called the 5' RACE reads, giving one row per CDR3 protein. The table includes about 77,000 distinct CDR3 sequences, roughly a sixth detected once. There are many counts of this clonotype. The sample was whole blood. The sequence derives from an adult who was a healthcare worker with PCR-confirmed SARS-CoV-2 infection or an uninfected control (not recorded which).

CDR3 in amino acids: CSAEGHAYEQYF. The CDR3 nucleotides are TGCAGCGCCGAGGGCCATGCCTACGAGCAGTACTTC. The rearrangement joins TRBV29-1 to TRBJ2-7, with a possible D match to TRBD2 (5 bases). CDR3 length: 12 residues. The germline V gene encodes CDR1 SQVTM and CDR2 ANQGSEA. V was shortened by 7 bases and J by 2 bases, with 12 bases between the two germline ends.